This TCR beta chain was sequenced for a study of blood T cells in healthy people across ages. PCR was performed a second time for roughly 6 to 12 cycles using a sample-barcoded 5' primer and a J-beta primer mix. TCRdb re-derived calls from the 5' RACE reads in MiXCR, one entry per CDR3 protein. The data contain some 760,000 distinct CDR3 sequences, 20% to 25% of them singletons. No fewer than 5.5 micrograms of total RNA were isolated from every sample. Study results and caveats: More naive CD4+ cells and higher diversity were found in long-lived than in aged donors.

This clonotype turned up a few times. Antigen unknown. Germline V CDR1 and CDR2: DFQATT, SNEGSKA (reference sequence). The CDR3 has 19 amino acids. Trimming at V came to 0 bases and at J to 0 bases, leaving 12 bases not matched to a gene. This sample also belongs to another study, concerning T cells of mothers and their children. That source notes: Versus unrelated pairs, overlap was slightly higher in related mother-child pairs, without reaching significance.

Material: blood. The chain carries TRBV20-1 and TRBJ2-3; TRBD2 agrees at 10 bases. This TCR came from a boy aged 5-17 years in good health. The CDR3 sequence: CSARDFPSGGGTSTDTQYF. The CDR3 DNA is TGCAGTGCTAGAGATTTCCCTAGCGGGGGAGGTACTAGCACAGATACGCAGTATTTT.